Presented here are 8 T cell receptor beta chains from one specimen sequenced in a study of T-cell memory formation after mild COVID-19. TCRdb reprocessed the 5' RACE reads via MiXCR and lists one record per CDR3 protein. The profile shows about 290,000 distinct CDR3 sequences, roughly 17% of them singletons. The sequencing sample was made of PBMCs or a T cell subset sorted from them (not recorded which). These receptors all come from a man aged 18-30 years who had mild COVID-19 (a few samples of this study predate the infection). Cell type and time point are not known.

In this sample, this clonotype turned up a few times. This chain joins TRBV12-3 or TRBV12-4 and TRBJ2-3; D gene uncertain. Trimming removed 2 bases at V and 6 bases at J, with 9 bases between. The CDR3 covers 13 residues. In DNA form, the CDR3 reads TGTGCCAGCAGTTTACCACTTTGGGATACGCAGTATTTT. It translates to CASSLPLWDTQYF.

V and J are TRBV6-5 and TRBJ2-2; D may be TRBD1 (6 bases). The CDR3 runs 16 residues. Per germline, CDR1 MNHEY and CDR2 SVGAGI. With 6 bases removed from V and 0 bases from J, the gap between germline ends came to 14 bases. CDR3 region: CASRPDRYSNTGELFF. CDR3 coding DNA: TGTGCCAGCAGACCTGACAGGTACTCGAACACCGGGGAGCTGTTTTTT.

The V and J genes are TRBV3-1 and TRBJ2-1; the match to TRBD1 covers 9 bases. The trim removed 7 bases at V and 8 bases at J, leaving 6 bases unmatched. Germline loops: CDR1 LGHDT, CDR2 YNNKEL (reference sequence). This CDR3 is 13 amino acids long. The CDR3 DNA sequence: TGTGCCAGCACCAGGACAGGGGACTATGAGCAGTTCTTC. Protein: CASTRTGDYEQFF.

This chain uses TRBV20-1 with TRBJ1-1; D is perhaps TRBD1 (6 bases). Germline CDR1 is DFQATT and CDR2 is SNEGSKA (reference sequence). The V gene lost 3 bases and the J gene lost 1 base, with 12 bases spanning the gap. This CDR3 is 14 amino acids long. CDR3 residues: CSASITGRNTEAFF. The CDR3 DNA follows: TGCAGTGCTAGCATAACAGGGCGGAACACTGAAGCTTTCTTT.

There are many counts of this clonotype. This chain joins TRBV20-1 and TRBJ1-6; D unresolved. The germline V gene encodes CDR1 DFQATT and CDR2 SNEGSKA (reference sequence). The ends were cut back, 0 bases at V and 9 bases at J, with 9 bases in the middle. The CDR3 covers 13 residues. The CDR3 nucleotides are TGCAGTGCTAGAGAGGTGGCGGGTTCACCCCTCCACTTT. Translation: CSAREVAGSPLHF.

This chain joins TRBV18 and TRBJ2-7, with D uncertain. The CDR3 is made up of 14 amino acids. V dropped 3 bases and J dropped 2 bases, with 11 bases sitting between them. Germline V gives CDR1 KGHSH, CDR2 LQKENI. Here the CDR3 DNA reads TGTGCCAGCTCACCCTCCGGAACAGCCTACGAGCAGTACGTC. Translated, it gives CASSPSGTAYEQYV.

The table lists this clonotype with a few counts. The chain has TRBV3-1 and TRBJ2-7; 7 nucleotides align to TRBD1. V was pared by 7 bases and J by 4 bases, with 16 bases of the junction left unmatched. Germline CDR1 LGHDT, CDR2 YNNKEL (reference sequence). The CDR3 runs 16 residues. CDR3 sequence (DNA): TGTGCCAGCACCTCCTCCCCTCGCAGGGGGTCTTACGAGCAGTACTTC. Amino acid sequence: CASTSSPRRGSYEQYF.

This rearrangement joins TRBV6-2 or TRBV6-3 to TRBJ2-1; 8 bases agree with TRBD2. This CDR3 contains 15 residues. Germline V lookup: CDR1 MNHEY, CDR2 SVGEGT. Trimming at V came to 2 bases and at J to 4 bases, leaving 4 bases not matched to a gene. Written as DNA, the CDR3 is TGTGCCAGCAGTTACCAGCAGCGGGGGTACAATGAGCAGTTCTTC. Translation gives CASSYQQRGYNEQFF.